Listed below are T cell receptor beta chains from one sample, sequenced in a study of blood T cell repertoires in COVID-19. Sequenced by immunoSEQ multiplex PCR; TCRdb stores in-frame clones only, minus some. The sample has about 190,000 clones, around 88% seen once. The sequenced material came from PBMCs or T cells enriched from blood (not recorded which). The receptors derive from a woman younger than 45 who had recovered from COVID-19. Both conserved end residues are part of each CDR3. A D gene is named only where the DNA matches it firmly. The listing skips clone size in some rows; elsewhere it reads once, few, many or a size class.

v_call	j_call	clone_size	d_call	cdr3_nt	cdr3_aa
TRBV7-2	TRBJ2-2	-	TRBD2	TGTGCCAGCAAAGGACTAGCGGGAGGCACGAACACCGGGGAGCTGTTTTTT	CASKGLAGGTNTGELFF
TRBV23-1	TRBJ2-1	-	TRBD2	TGCGCCAGCAGTCATTCCGGGACTAGCGGTGACAATGAGCAGTTCTTC	CASSHSGTSGDNEQFF
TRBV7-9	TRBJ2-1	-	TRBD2	TGTGCCAGCAGTGGGACTAGCGACGATGAGCAGTTCTTC	CASSGTSDDEQFF
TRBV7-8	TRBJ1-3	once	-	TGTGCCAGCAGCGCCATAGGCGGCTCTGGAAACACCATATATTTT	CASSAIGGSGNTIYF
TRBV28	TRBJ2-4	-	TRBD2	TGTGCCAGCCGCAGTTTATTGGGGACTAGCGGGACGGACATTCAGTACTTC	CASRSLLGTSGTDIQYF
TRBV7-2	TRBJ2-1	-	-	TGTGCCAGCAGCCCCAATGCGGGGACTGTACACAATGAGCAGTTCTTC	CASSPNAGTVHNEQFF
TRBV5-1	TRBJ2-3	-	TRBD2	TGCGCCAGCAGCTTGAGGTCCGGGACTAGCTTGGGCACAGATACGCAGTATTTT	CASSLRSGTSLGTDTQYF
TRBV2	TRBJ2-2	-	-	TGTGCCAGCAGTTTGAGGTCGCCCCTTCCCGGAGTCCCCGGGGAGCTGTTTTTT	CASSLRSPLPGVPGELFF
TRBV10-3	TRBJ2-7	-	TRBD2	TGTGCCATCAGTGAGCCAGGACAGCAACTAGCGGGAGTGGCTTTC	CAISEPGQQLAGVAF
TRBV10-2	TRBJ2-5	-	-	TGCGCCAGCAGTGTGGGCGGGAAAACAGGACAGTACTTC	CASSVGGKTGQYF
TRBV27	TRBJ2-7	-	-	TGTGCCAGCAGTTTAACACAGACGAGCTCCTACGAGCAGTACTTC	CASSLTQTSSYEQYF
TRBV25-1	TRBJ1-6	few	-	TGTGCCAGCAGGGAGGGCCGTACTAATTCACCCCTCCACTTT	CASREGRTNSPLHF
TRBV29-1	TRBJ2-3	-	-	TGCAGCGTTGTTCGAACCTTGAGAGTCGGTTCCACAGATACGCAGTATTTT	CSVVRTLRVGSTDTQYF
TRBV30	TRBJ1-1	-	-	TGTGCCTGTCAGCCGAGATCACAGTCTGAAGCTTTCTTT	CACQPRSQSEAFF
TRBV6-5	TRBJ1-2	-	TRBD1	TGTGCCAGCAGTTCAGACAGGGGGCTCGGCTATGGCTACACCTTC	CASSSDRGLGYGYTF
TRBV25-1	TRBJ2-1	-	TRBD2	TGTGCCAGCAGTGACTTCAGGACTAGTACACACAATGAGCAGTTCTTC	CASSDFRTSTHNEQFF
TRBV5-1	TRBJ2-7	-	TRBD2	TGCGCCAGCAGCCTAGCGGGAGACGCCTACGAGCAGTACTTC	CASSLAGDAYEQYF
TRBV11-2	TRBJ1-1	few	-	TGTGCCAGCAGCTTAGCGGTGAACACTGAAGCTTTCTTT	CASSLAVNTEAFF
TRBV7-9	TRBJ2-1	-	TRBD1	TGTGCCAGCAGCTCGAGACAGGGTCAGAAGAATGAGCAGTTCTTC	CASSSRQGQKNEQFF
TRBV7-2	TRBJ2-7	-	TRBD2	TGTGCCAGCAGCTTACAAGGACTAGCCGGGGAGCAGTACTTC	CASSLQGLAGEQYF
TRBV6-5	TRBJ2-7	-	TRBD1	TGTGCCAGCAGGCCTGGGACAGGGGGCTCCTACGAGCAGTACTTC	CASRPGTGGSYEQYF
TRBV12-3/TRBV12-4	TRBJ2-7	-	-	TGTGCCAGCAGTTTAGCTGCAGTGTACGAGCAGTACTTC	CASSLAAVYEQYF
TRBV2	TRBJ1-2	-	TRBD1	TGTGCCAGCAGTGTTACAAAGGGACAGAACTATGGCTACACCTTC	CASSVTKGQNYGYTF
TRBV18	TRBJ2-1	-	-	TGTGCCAGCTCACCACCTCTTCGAGACACCTTAAGGAATGAGCAGTTCTTC	CASSPPLRDTLRNEQFF
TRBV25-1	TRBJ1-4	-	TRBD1	TGTGCCAGCAGTGCGACGAGACAGGGAAGGAATGAAAAACTGTTTTTT	CASSATRQGRNEKLFF
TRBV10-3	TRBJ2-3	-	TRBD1	TGTGCCATCAGTGACCGACAGGGCGACACAGATACGCAGTATTTT	CAISDRQGDTDTQYF
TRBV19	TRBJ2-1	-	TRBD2	TGTGCCAGTAGAACCGGGACTAGGGGCAATGAGCAGTTCTTC	CASRTGTRGNEQFF
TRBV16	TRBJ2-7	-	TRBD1	TGTGCCAGCAGCCCCGTCCGACAGGGCGTGGAAGACCGTCCCTACGAGCAGTACTTC	CASSPVRQGVEDRPYEQYF
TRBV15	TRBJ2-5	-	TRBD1	TGTGCCACCAGCAGGGAAGACAGGGGTTGGGAGACCCAGTACTTC	CATSREDRGWETQYF
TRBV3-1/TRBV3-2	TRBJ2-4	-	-	TGTGCCAGCAGCCAAGGCGCCGAACCAATAAACATTCAGTACTTC	CASSQGAEPINIQYF
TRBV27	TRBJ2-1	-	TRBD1	TGTGCCAGCAGGTGGGGACAGGGGACGTACAATGAGCAGTTCTTC	CASRWGQGTYNEQFF
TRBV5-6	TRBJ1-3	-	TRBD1	TGTGCCAGCAGCTTCGGGGACAGTGGAAACACCATATATTTT	CASSFGDSGNTIYF
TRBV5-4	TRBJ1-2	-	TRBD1	TGTGCCAGCAGGGACAGGGCCCTGGGGGGCTACACCTTC	CASRDRALGGYTF
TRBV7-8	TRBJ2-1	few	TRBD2	TGTGCCAGCAGCTTAGCCCGGGCGGGAGGGCCCGCACCAAATAAAAACAATGAGCAGTTCTTC	CASSLARAGGPAPNKNNEQFF
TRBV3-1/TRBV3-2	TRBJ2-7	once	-	TGTGCCAGCAGCCAAGATTCGGGGAGGATCACCTACGAGCAGTACTTC	CASSQDSGRITYEQYF
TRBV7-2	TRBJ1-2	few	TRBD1	TGTGCCAGCAGTCAACAGGGGGCCCGGTGGGACTATGGCTACACCTTC	CASSQQGARWDYGYTF
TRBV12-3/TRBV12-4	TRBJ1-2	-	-	TGTGCCAGCAGTTTATCGTCTAACTATGGCTACACCTTC	CASSLSSNYGYTF
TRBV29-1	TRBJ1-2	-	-	TGCAGCGTTGGAGGACAACCTAACTATGGCTACACCTTC	CSVGGQPNYGYTF
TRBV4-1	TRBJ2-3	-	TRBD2	TGCGCCAGCAGCCAAGATTTGGAGGGAGGGAGCCCAGATACGCAGTATTTT	CASSQDLEGGSPDTQYF
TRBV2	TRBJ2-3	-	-	TGTGCCAGCAGTGAAGAACGGGGACTTATCACAGATACGCAGTATTTT	CASSEERGLITDTQYF
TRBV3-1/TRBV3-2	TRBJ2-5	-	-	TGTGCCAGCAAGAGGGGCCAGGCCGCTGGGAGGGAGACCCAGTACTTC	CASKRGQAAGRETQYF
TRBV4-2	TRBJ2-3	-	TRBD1	TGTGCCAGCAGCCAAGAGAGGGGGCAGGGTGGGACAGATACGCAGTATTTT	CASSQERGQGGTDTQYF
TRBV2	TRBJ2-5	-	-	TGTGCCAGCACTACGGGACTTTTTGAGACCCAGTACTTC	CASTTGLFETQYF
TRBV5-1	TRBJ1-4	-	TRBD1	TGCGCCAGCAGCGCGGGACAGGGGTCTAATGAAAAACTGTTTTTT	CASSAGQGSNEKLFF
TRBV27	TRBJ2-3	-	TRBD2	TGTGCCAGCAGTTTATACCAGCGGGAGCTTGGAGATACGCAGTATTTT	CASSLYQRELGDTQYF
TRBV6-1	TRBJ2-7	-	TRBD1	TGTGCCAGCAGTGATTATGGGACAGGGGGCGAGCAGTACTTC	CASSDYGTGGEQYF
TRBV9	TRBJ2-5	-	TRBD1	TGTGCCAGCAGCGTAGCTGTGACAGGGAATCAAGAGACCCAGTACTTC	CASSVAVTGNQETQYF
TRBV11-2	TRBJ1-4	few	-	TGTGCCAGCAGCATGTACAGGGCGATCTTTGGTAATGAAAAACTGTTTTTT	CASSMYRAIFGNEKLFF